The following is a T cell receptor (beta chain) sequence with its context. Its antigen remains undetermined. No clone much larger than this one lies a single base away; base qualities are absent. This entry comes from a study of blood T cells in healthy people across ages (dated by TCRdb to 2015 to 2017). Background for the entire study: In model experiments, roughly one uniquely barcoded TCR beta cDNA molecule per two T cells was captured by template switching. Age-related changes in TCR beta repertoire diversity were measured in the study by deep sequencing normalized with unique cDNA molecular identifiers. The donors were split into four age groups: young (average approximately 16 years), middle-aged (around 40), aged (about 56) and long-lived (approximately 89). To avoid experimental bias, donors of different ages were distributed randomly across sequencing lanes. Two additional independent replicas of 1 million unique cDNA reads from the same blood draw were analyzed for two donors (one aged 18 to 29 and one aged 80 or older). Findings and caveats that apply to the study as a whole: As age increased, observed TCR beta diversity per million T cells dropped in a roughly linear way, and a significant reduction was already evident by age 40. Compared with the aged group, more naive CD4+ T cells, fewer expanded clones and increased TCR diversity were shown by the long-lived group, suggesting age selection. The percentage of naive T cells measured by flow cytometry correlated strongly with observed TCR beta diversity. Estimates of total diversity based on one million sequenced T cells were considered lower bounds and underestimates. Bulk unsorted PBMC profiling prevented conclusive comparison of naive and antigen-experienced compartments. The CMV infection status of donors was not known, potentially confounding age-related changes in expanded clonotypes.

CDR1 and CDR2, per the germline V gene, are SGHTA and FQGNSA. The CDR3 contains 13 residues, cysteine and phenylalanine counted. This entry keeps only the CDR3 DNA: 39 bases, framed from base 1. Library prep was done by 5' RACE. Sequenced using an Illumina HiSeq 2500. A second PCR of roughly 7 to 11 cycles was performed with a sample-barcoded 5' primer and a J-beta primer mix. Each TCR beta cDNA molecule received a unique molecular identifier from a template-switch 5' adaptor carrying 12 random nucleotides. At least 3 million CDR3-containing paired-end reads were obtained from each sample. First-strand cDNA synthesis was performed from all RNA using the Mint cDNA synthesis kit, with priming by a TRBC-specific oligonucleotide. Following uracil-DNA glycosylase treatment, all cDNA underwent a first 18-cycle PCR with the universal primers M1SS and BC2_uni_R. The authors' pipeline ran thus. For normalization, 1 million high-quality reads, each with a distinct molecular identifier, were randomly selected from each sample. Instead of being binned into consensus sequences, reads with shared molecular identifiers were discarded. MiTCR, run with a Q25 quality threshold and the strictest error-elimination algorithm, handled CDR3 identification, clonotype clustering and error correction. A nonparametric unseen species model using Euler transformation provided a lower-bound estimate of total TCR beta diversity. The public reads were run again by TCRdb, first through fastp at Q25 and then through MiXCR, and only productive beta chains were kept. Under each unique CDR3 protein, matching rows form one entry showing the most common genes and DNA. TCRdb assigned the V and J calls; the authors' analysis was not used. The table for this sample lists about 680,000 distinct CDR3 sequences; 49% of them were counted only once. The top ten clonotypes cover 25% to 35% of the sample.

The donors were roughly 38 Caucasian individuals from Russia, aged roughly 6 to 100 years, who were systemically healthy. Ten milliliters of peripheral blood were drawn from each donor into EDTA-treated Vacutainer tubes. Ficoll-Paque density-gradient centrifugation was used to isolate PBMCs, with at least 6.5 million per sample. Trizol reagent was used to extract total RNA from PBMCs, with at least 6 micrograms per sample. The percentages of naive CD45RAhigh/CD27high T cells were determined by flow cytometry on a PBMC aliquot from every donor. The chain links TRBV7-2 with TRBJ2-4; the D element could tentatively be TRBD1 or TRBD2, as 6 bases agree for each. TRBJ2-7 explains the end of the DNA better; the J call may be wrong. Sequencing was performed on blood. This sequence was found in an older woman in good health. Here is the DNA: TGTGCCAGCAGCGTAGAAGGGGGGAACGAGCAGTACTTC. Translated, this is CASSVEGGNEQYF.